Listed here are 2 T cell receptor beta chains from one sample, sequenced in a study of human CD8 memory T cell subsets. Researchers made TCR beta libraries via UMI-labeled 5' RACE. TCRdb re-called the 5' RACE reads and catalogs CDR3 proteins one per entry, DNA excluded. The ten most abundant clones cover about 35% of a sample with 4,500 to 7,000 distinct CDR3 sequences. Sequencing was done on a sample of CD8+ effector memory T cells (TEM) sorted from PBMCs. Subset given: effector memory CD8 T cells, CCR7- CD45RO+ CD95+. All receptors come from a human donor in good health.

CDR3 region: CASSFVAELANTGELFF. The chain employs TRBV12-3 or TRBV12-4 and TRBJ2-2. This CDR3 region has 17 residues.

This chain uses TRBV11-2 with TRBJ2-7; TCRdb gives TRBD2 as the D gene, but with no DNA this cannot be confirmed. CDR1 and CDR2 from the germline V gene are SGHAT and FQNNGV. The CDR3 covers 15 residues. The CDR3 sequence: CASSLGGTYSYEQYF.